These 27 T cell receptor beta chains were all obtained from the same sample, sequenced in a study of T cell repertoires in cytomegalovirus infection. For these TCRs, the target antigens are not known. TCRdb used MiXCR to reprocess the reads, holding one entry per CDR3 protein. The repertoire holds some 940,000 distinct CDR3 sequences, with roughly 30% as singletons. The sequencing used cultured CD8+ T cells from PBMCs, collected from culture after CMV antigen stimulation. These TCRs come from a human donor in good health (CMV status not recorded). Some clones in this sample may be carry-over from other donors' samples.

This sequence joins TRBV27 and TRBJ2-1, with D maybe TRBD2 (5 bases). This CDR3 has 13 residues. Germline V gives CDR1 MNHEY, CDR2 SMNVEV (reference sequence). V dropped 3 bases and J dropped 6 bases, with 9 bases sitting between them. CDR3 nucleotide sequence: TGTGCCAGCAGTTTCGCGGGCTCCAATGAGCAGTTCTTC. Translation gives CASSFAGSNEQFF.

This clonotype appeared many times. V gene TRBV7-2 combines with J gene TRBJ2-7; TRBD1 matches at 8 bases. Germline lookup yields CDR1 SGHTA and CDR2 FQGNSA. V was pared by 1 base and J by 7 bases, with 3 bases of the junction left unmatched. The CDR3 extends over 13 amino acids. The CDR3 sequence is CASSLGTGLEQYV. CDR3 bases: TGTGCCAGCAGCTTAGGGACAGGGCTAGAGCAGTACGTC.

The CDR3 nucleotides read TGTGCCAGTAGTATCTTGGCCAGGGGGGGCTACAATGAGCAGTTCTTC. Amino acids: CASSILARGGYNEQFF. This chain connects TRBV19 to TRBJ2-1, with D perhaps matching TRBD1 or TRBD2 (7 bases each). Trimming took off 3 bases at V and 3 bases at J, with 15 bases between the two ends. This CDR3 comprises 16 residues. Per the germline V gene, CDR1 is LNHDA and CDR2 is SQIVND (reference sequence). Based on the CDR3 plus reference TRBV19 and TRBJ2-1, the full variable domain is DGGITQSPKYLFRKEGQNVTLSCEQNLNHDAMYWYRQDPGQGLRLIYYSQIVNDFQKGDIAEGYSVSREKKESFPLTVTSAQKNPTAFYLCASSILARGGYNEQFFGPGTRLTVL.

This clonotype was observed a few times. This chain connects TRBV6-1 to TRBJ2-1, with TRBD1 identical over 9 bases. The CDR3 consists of 13 residues. V gave up 6 bases and J gave up 7 bases; unmatched junction bases: 4. Germline-derived CDR1 and CDR2 are MNHNS and SASEGT. The CDR3 DNA reads TGTGCCAGCAGGGGACAGGGTGAAAATGAGCAGTTCTTC. Protein: CASRGQGENEQFF.

This clonotype has more than one count but fewer than ten. This chain joins TRBV7-9 and TRBJ1-6, with D perhaps TRBD1 (5 bases). The CDR3 spans 17 residues. CDR1 SEHNR and CDR2 FQNEAQ come from the germline V gene (reference sequence). V was clipped by 3 bases and J by 7 bases, with 19 bases between them. CDR3 in DNA: TGTGCCAGCAGCTTTCGGTGGGACCCTGAAAAGAATTCACCCCTCCACTTT. Translation: CASSFRWDPEKNSPLHF.

V is TRBV5-1 and J is TRBJ1-1, with 8 bases lining up with TRBD1. The germline gives CDR1 SGHRS, CDR2 YFSETQ. The length of the CDR3 is 14 residues. The V gene end was trimmed by 0 bases and the J gene end by 6 bases; junction bases not matched to a gene: 4. The CDR3 loop is CASSLDQGASEAFF. The CDR3 DNA reads TGCGCCAGCAGCTTGGATCAGGGGGCCTCTGAAGCTTTCTTT.

This clonotype appeared many times. This sequence joins TRBV11-2 and TRBJ2-1, with a possible D match to TRBD2 (6 bases). Between the trimmed V and J ends, which lost 0 bases and 10 bases, there was a span of 13 bases. Germline values: CDR1 SGHAT, CDR2 FQNNGV. The CDR3 has 14 residues. Here the CDR3 reads CASSLDLGRWEQFF. CDR3 in DNA: TGTGCCAGCAGCTTAGATTTAGGGAGGTGGGAGCAGTTCTTC.

This clonotype was seen a handful of times. The chain couples TRBV12-3 or TRBV12-4 to TRBJ1-1; no clear D gene. V gave up 3 bases and J gave up 5 bases, with 22 bases separating them. CDR3 length equals 17 residues. CDR3 bases: TGTGCCAGCAGTTTTGGAAATGGCATTGGGCAGTGGACTGAAGCTTTCTTT. Amino acids: CASSFGNGIGQWTEAFF.

The J gene is TRBJ1-5, the V gene TRBV27, with 8 bases identical to TRBD1. The CDR3 consists of 13 residues. After removal of 8 bases from V and 6 bases from J, the junction contained 6 bases not matched to a gene. Germline CDR1 is MNHEY and CDR2 is SMNVEV (reference sequence). The CDR3 spells CASRGQVFQPQHF. CDR3 nucleotide sequence: TGTGCCAGCCGGGGACAGGTTTTTCAGCCCCAGCATTTT.

This clonotype came up a few times. The chain links TRBV10-3 to TRBJ2-1; D call uncertain. CDR3 length equals 14 residues. Per the germline V gene, CDR1 is ENHRY and CDR2 is SYGVKD. Trimming took off 0 bases at V and 9 bases at J, with 12 bases between the two ends. The CDR3 sequence: CAISESGISSEQFF. CDR3 sequence (DNA): TGTGCCATCAGTGAGTCGGGGATTAGTAGTGAGCAGTTCTTC.

This clonotype was counted at least ten times. The chain employs TRBV7-8 and TRBJ2-1, with a tentative D call TRBD2 (6 bases). The CDR3 contains 15 residues. Germline CDR1 is SGHVS and CDR2 is FQNEAQ. The V end lost 1 base, the J end lost 8 bases, and 15 bases lay between the germline ends. The CDR3 nucleotides read TGTGCCAGCAGCTTAGGGCTAGGGAGGCTCGATGAGCAGTTCTTC. This gives the protein CASSLGLGRLDEQFF.

This clonotype was picked up one time. The chain combines TRBV7-3 with TRBJ1-2; D not certain. The CDR3 covers 12 residues. Trimming removed 8 bases at V and 3 bases at J, with 10 bases between. Per germline, CDR1 SGHTA and CDR2 FQGTGA. This CDR3 is CASGVGDYGYTF. Here the CDR3 DNA reads TGTGCCAGCGGGGTCGGGGACTATGGCTACACCTTC.

The sample holds a few counts of this clonotype. The chain combines TRBV6-1 with TRBJ1-1; 9 bases agree with TRBD1. The CDR3 has 15 residues. Trimming removed 5 bases from V and 1 base from J; junction bases left unmatched: 5. Germline V lookup: CDR1 MNHNS, CDR2 SASEGT. CDR3 protein: CASSLTGGSNTEAFF. Here the CDR3 DNA reads TGTGCCAGCAGTTTGACAGGGGGATCGAACACTGAAGCTTTCTTT.

This clonotype was seen many times. The rearrangement joins TRBV7-2 to TRBJ1-4; no clear D gene. V lost 4 bases, J lost 5 bases, and 11 bases lay in between. Looked up from germline, CDR1 is SGHTA and CDR2 is FQGNSA. This CDR3 is 14 amino acids long. CDR3 nucleotide sequence: TGTGCCAGCAGCTCCGAAGGATTAAATGAAAAACTGTTTTTT. Amino acid sequence: CASSSEGLNEKLFF.

V and J are TRBV2 and TRBJ1-5; tentatively, D is TRBD1 (5 bases). The CDR3 totals 14 residues. CDR1 is SNHLY and CDR2 is FYNNEI in the germline V gene. V was shortened by 6 bases and J by 5 bases, with 14 bases between the two germline ends. The CDR3 loop reads CASSRGGSDQPQHF. The CDR3 DNA reads TGTGCCAGCAGCCGGGGGGGGAGCGATCAGCCCCAGCATTTT. Supplemented by reference TRBV2 and TRBJ1-5, the full variable domain reads EPEVTQTPSHQVTQMGQEVILRCVPISNHLYFYWYRQILGQKVEFLVSFYNNEISEKSEIFDDQFSVERPDGSNFTLKIRSTKLEDSAMYFCASSRGGSDQPQHFGDGTRLSIL.

As for this clonotype: Given the absence of the conserved phenylalanine or tryptophan at the CDR3 end, a read error is likely. This chain joins TRBV7-6 and TRBJ2-5; 8 bases map to TRBD2. CDR1 is SGHVS and CDR2 is FNYEAQ in the germline V gene. CDR3 length: 15 amino acids. J was trimmed by 2 bases and V by 3 bases; bases with no gene match: 5. The CDR3 DNA is TGTGCCAGCAGCTTCCGGGAGGGAGGTCAAGAGACCCAGTACCTC. This encodes CASSFREGGQETQYL.

The chain couples TRBV7-9 to TRBJ2-3; no clear D. The germline V and J ends were trimmed by 3 bases and 0 bases, with 10 bases remaining between them. The CDR3 covers 15 residues. Germline-derived CDR1 and CDR2 are SEHNR and FQNEAQ (reference sequence). The CDR3 sequence: CASSLRRQSTDTQYF. CDR3 nucleotides: TGTGCCAGCAGCTTGCGGCGGCAGAGCACAGATACGCAGTATTTT.

The chain has TRBV5-1 and TRBJ2-5; D not certain. V shed 1 base and J shed 1 base, with 11 bases lying between them. This CDR3 is built from 15 residues. The germline V gene has CDR1 SGHRS and CDR2 YFSETQ. CDR3 sequence (DNA): TGCGCCAGCAGCTTGTATAGGGAACTCCAAGAGACCCAGTACTTC. As protein: CASSLYRELQETQYF.

The chain combines TRBV27 with TRBJ1-5; possible D gene TRBD1, 6 bases. The CDR3 consists of 13 residues. V was cut by 6 bases and J by 7 bases, with 13 bases left in between. Germline loops: CDR1 MNHEY, CDR2 SMNVEV (reference sequence). CDR3 protein: CASRGGGLQPQHF. The CDR3, as DNA: TGTGCCAGCAGGGGGGGGGGGCTGCAGCCCCAGCATTTT.

The sample holds a few counts of this clonotype. This chain links TRBV5-1 with TRBJ2-1; 8 bases fit TRBD1. The CDR3 contains 18 residues. The germline CDR1 and CDR2 sequences are SGHRS and YFSETQ. V gave up 2 bases and J gave up 0 bases; unmatched junction bases: 10. The CDR3 here is CASSLVWDRYSSYNEQFF. CDR3 sequence (DNA): TGCGCCAGCAGCTTAGTTTGGGACAGGTACAGCTCCTACAATGAGCAGTTCTTC.

Only a few counts were recorded for this clonotype. The chain couples TRBV27 to TRBJ1-4; TRBD1 might be the D (5 bases). Germline-derived CDR1 and CDR2 are MNHEY and SMNVEV (reference sequence). V lost 2 bases and J lost 4, with 8 bases in between. The CDR3 has 14 amino acids. CDR3 amino acids: CASSLRQINEKLFF. In DNA form, the CDR3 reads TGTGCCAGCAGTTTAAGACAGATTAATGAAAAACTGTTTTTT.

J is TRBJ1-1 and V is TRBV6-2 or TRBV6-3, with 9 bases fitting TRBD1. Germline V gives CDR1 MNHEY, CDR2 SVGEGT. The CDR3 runs to 19 residues. The ends lost 2 bases at V and 4 bases at J; junction bases unmatched: 17. The CDR3 nucleotides read TGTGCCAGCAGTTACGATCGGACAGGGGACTCGGTAATGGTCACTGAAGCTTTCTTT. Translation: CASSYDRTGDSVMVTEAFF.

A note on this clonotype: The junction and the germline gene differ at one end; a read error may be behind it. The rearrangement joins TRBV7-7 to TRBJ2-5; D is uncertain. In germline, CDR1 is SSHAT, CDR2 FNYEAQ (reference sequence). The CDR3 spans 14 residues. CDR3 coding DNA: TGTGCTAGCAGCTTCCCGGCCAGCCAAGAGACCCAGTACTTC. This sequence encodes CASSFPASQETQYF.

The rearrangement uses TRBV20-1 and TRBJ2-5; 8 bases match TRBD1. The length of the CDR3 is 17 residues. Trimming cost V 2 bases and J 5 bases; bases outside gene matches: 16. Germline V gene sequence: CDR1 DFQATT, CDR2 SNEGSKA (reference sequence). CDR3 DNA sequence: TGCAGTGCTAGAAGCTATGGACAGGGTGGGTTAGTGGAGACCCAGTACTTC. It is translated as CSARSYGQGGLVETQYF.

At least ten counts were recorded for this clonotype. The chain carries TRBV7-9 and TRBJ1-2; D gene ambiguous. CDR3 length equals 11 residues. V dropped 4 bases and J dropped 4 bases, with 4 bases sitting between them. CDR1 SEHNR and CDR2 FQNEAQ come from the germline V gene (reference sequence). CDR3 bases: TGTGCCAGCAGCTCGGGCTATGGCTACACCTTC. This codes for CASSSGYGYTF. The full variable domain, rest sourced from reference TRBV7-9 and TRBJ1-2, is DTGVSQNPRHKITKRGQNVTFRCDPISEHNRLYWYRQTLGQGPEFLTYFQNEAQLEKSRLLSDRFSAERPKGSFSTLEIQRTEQGDSAMYLCASSSGYGYTFGSGTRLTVV.

This clonotype was detected a few times. The V and J genes are TRBV7-6 and TRBJ2-5; 11 bases fit TRBD1. Germline CDR1 and CDR2: SGHVS and FNYEAQ. The junction had 10 bases not matched to a gene; V was cut back by 7 bases and J by 6 bases. This CDR3 contains 15 residues. CDR3 amino acids: CASTRTGGVIKTQYF. CDR3 DNA sequence: TGTGCCAGCACCCGGACAGGGGGCGTAATAAAGACCCAGTACTTC.

The chain links TRBV7-9 to TRBJ2-2, with 8 bases that match TRBD1. CDR3 size: 16 residues. With V trimmed by 5 bases and J by 4 bases, 9 bases remained unmatched. Germline CDR1 is SEHNR and CDR2 is FQNEAQ (reference sequence). The CDR3 sequence: CASSQQWTGFTGELFF. CDR3 DNA sequence: TGTGCCAGCAGCCAACAGTGGACAGGGTTCACCGGGGAGCTGTTTTTT. The full variable domain, with the rest looked up from reference TRBV7-9 and TRBJ2-2, is DTGVSQNPRHKITKRGQNVTFRCDPISEHNRLYWYRQTLGQGPEFLTYFQNEAQLEKSRLLSDRFSAERPKGSFSTLEIQRTEQGDSAMYLCASSQQWTGFTGELFFGEGSRLTVL.